Reported below is one T cell receptor (beta chain). In the source study's methods: Reference gene primer amplification yielded estimated nucleated cell counts. Produced via immunoSEQ multiplex PCR; TCRdb's table is partial and in-frame only. The V and J calls and clone size are taken from that table; D and trimming were inferred from the DNA. The sample carries roughly 220,000 clones, around 90% recorded once. The record originates from a study of blood T cell repertoires in COVID-19. Study-level information: The analysed material was cDNA or gDNA that came from T cells, B-cell-depleted T cells, or PBMCs.

The ends lost 7 bases at V and 2 bases at J; junction bases unmatched: 3. This CDR3 spans 14 amino acids. Germline V gives CDR1 MDHEN, CDR2 SYDVKM. This receptor was obtained from a man in his 60s with acute or convalescent COVID-19. The chain uses TRBV28 and TRBJ1-5; 9 bases are shared with TRBD1. Specimen: peripheral blood. This chain's CDR3 is CASKTGGRNQPQHF. CDR3 in DNA: TGTGCCAGCAAAACAGGGGGCCGCAATCAGCCCCAGCATTTT.